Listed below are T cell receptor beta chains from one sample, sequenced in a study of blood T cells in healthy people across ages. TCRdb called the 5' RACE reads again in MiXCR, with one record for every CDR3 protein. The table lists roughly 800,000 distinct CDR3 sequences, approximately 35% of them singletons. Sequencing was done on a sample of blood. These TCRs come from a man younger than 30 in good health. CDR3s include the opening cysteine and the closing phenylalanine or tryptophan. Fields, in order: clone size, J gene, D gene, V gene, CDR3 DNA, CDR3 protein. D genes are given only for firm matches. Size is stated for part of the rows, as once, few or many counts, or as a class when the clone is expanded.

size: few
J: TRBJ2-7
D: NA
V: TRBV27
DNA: TGTGCCAGCAGTCTTCGGTCCTACAATGAGCAGTACTTC
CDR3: CASSLRSYNEQYF

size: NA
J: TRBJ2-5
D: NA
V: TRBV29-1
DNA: TGCAGCCTCAGGGGAGTTCAAGAGACCCAGTACTTC
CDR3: CSLRGVQETQYF

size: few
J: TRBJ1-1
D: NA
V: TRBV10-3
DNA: TGTGCCATCAGTGGCTCTGTGGACAGTACTGAAGCTTTCTTT
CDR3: CAISGSVDSTEAFF

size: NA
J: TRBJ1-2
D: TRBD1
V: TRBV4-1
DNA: TGCGCCAGCAGCGCCACGCCTTCGGACAGGGTGTATGGCTACACCTTC
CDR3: CASSATPSDRVYGYTF

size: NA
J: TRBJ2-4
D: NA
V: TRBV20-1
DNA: TGCAGTGTCAAAAACGGTGGAGCCAAAAACATTCAGTACTTC
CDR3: CSVKNGGAKNIQYF

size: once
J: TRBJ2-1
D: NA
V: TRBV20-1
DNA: TGCAGTGCTAGAGCCCTAACAGTTTACAATGAGCAGTTCTTC
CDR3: CSARALTVYNEQFF

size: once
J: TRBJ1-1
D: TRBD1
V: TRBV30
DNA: TGTGCCTGGAGTGGGGGAGACAGGGGGAACACTGAAGCTTTCTTT
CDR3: CAWSGGDRGNTEAFF

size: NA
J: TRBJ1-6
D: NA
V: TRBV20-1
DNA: TGCAGTGCTCCCCTCCGACAGGCGGCGCAGGCCCTCCACTTT
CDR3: CSAPLRQAAQALHF

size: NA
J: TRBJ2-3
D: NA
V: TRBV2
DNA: TGTGCCAGCAGTGTCGTGTCCCCCACAGATACGCAGTATTTT
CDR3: CASSVVSPTDTQYF

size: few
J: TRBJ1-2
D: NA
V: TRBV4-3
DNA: TGCGCCAGCAGCCAAGAGTTGGGGTCGGGCTATGGCTACACCTTC
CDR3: CASSQELGSGYGYTF

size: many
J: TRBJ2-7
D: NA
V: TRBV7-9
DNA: TGTGCCAGCAGCTTAGGGGGAGGACAGTCCTACGAGCAGTACTTC
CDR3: CASSLGGGQSYEQYF

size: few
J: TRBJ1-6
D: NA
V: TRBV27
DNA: TGTGCCAGCAGTTCGGGGGGGGGGCGTACACCCCTCCACTTT
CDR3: CASSSGGGRTPLHF

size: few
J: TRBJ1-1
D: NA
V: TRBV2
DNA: TGTGCCAGCAAGTTGGGGGGCACCACTGAAGCTTTCTTT
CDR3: CASKLGGTTEAFF

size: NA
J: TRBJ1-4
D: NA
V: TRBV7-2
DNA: TGTGCCAGCAGCGTCCGACCACAGGGAGATGAAAAACTGTTTTTT
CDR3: CASSVRPQGDEKLFF

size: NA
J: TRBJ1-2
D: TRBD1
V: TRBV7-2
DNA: TGTGCCAGCAGCGACCGACAGGGGAATCGCTACACCTTC
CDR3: CASSDRQGNRYTF

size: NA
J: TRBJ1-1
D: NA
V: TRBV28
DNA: TGTGCCAGCAGCTACCAACCGGGGGGTTCGGGAACTGAAGCTTTCTTT
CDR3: CASSYQPGGSGTEAFF

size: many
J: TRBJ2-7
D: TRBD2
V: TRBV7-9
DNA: TGTGCCAGCAGCCGGGGGGGCAGCGAGCAGTACTTC
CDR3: CASSRGGSEQYF

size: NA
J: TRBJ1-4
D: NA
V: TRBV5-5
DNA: TGTGCCAGCAGCCCCAGTCGAGGGAAACTGTTTTTT
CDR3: CASSPSRGKLFF

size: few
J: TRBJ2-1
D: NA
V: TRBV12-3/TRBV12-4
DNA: TGTGCCAGCAGTGTCTTTCCCTACAATGAGCAGTTCTTC
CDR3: CASSVFPYNEQFF

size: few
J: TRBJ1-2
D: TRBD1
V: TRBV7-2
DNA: TGTGCCAGCAGCCCCCAGGCCCAGGGGGTAGTTAACTATGGCTACACCTTC
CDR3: CASSPQAQGVVNYGYTF

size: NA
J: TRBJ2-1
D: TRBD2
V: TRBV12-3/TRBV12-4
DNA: TGTGCCAGCAGTTTAGTGTGGCGGGGGGGCCGCGATGAGCAGTTCTTC
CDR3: CASSLVWRGGRDEQFF

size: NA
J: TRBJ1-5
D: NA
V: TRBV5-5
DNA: TGTGCCAGCAGCTTGGTAGTCGACAGTGGGCCCCAGCATTTT
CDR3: CASSLVVDSGPQHF

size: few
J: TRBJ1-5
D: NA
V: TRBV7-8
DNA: TGTGCCAGCAGCCCCCAGGCGCATCAGCCCCAGCATTTT
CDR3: CASSPQAHQPQHF

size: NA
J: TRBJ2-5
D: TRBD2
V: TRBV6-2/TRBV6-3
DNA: TGTGCCAGCAGCCTCCCCACTAGCGGATACCAAGAGACCCAGTACTTC
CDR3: CASSLPTSGYQETQYF

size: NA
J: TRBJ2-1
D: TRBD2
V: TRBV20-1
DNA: TGCAGTGCTCCTAGCGGGGCCCGCTCCTACAATGAGCAGTTCTTC
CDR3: CSAPSGARSYNEQFF